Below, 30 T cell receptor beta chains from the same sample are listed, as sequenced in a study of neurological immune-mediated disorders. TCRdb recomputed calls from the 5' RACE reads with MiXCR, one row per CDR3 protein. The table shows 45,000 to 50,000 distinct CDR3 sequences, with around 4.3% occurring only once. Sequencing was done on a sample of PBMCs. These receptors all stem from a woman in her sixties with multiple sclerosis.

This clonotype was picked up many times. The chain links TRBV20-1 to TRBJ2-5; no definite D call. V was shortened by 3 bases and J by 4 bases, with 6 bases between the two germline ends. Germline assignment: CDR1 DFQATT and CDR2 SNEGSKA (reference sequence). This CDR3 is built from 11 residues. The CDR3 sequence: CSASIPETQYF. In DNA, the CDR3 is TGCAGTGCTAGCATTCCAGAGACCCAGTACTTC.

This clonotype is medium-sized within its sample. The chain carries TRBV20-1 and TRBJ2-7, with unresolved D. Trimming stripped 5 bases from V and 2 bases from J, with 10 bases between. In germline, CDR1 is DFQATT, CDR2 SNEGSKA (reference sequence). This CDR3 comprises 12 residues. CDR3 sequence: CSAGTVTYEQYV. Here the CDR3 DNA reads TGCAGTGCTGGAACAGTGACCTACGAGCAGTACGTC.

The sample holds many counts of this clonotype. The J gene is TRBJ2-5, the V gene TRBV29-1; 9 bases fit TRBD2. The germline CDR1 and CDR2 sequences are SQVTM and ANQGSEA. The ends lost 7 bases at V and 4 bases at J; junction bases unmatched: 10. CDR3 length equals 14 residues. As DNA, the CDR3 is TGCAGCGGGAGACTAGCGGAAATTGGAGAGACCCAGTACTTC. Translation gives CSGRLAEIGETQYF.

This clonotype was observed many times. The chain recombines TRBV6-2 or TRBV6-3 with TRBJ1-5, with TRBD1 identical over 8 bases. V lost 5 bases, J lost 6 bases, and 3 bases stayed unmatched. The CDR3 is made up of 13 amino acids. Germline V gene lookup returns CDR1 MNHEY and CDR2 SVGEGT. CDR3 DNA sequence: TGTGCCAGCAGTGGGGACAGGCGTCAGCCCCAGCATTTT. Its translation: CASSGDRRQPQHF.

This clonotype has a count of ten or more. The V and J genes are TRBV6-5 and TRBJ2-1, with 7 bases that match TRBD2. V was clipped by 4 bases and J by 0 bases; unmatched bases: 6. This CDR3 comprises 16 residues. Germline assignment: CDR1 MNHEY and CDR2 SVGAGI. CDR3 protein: CASSSVSGVSYNEQFF. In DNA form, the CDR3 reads TGTGCCAGCAGTTCCGTCAGCGGGGTCTCCTACAATGAGCAGTTCTTC.

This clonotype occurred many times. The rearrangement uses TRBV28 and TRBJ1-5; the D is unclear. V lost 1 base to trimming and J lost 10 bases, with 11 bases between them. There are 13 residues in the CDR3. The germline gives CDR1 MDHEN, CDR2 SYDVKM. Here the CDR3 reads CASSLLRVSPQHF. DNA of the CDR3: TGTGCCAGCAGTTTATTAAGGGTCAGCCCCCAGCATTTT.

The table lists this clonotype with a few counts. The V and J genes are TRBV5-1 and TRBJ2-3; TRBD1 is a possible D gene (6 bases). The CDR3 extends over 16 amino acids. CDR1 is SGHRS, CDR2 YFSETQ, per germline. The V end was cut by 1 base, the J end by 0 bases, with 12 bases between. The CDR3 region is CASSLRGSTSTDTQYF. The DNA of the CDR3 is TGCGCCAGCAGCTTGAGGGGGTCTACTAGCACAGATACGCAGTATTTT.

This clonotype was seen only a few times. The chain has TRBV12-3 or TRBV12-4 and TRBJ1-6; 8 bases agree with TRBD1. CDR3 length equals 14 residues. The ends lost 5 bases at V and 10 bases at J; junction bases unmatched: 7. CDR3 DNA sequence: TGTGCCAGCAGTCAGACAGGGGAGGAATCACCCCTCCACTTT. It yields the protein CASSQTGEESPLHF.

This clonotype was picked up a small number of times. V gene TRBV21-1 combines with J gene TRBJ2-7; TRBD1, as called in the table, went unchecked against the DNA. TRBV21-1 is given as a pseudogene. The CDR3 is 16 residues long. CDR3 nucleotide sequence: TGTGCCAGCAGCAAAGAAAAGACAGGGAATTTCGGGGAGCAGTACGTC. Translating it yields CASSKEKTGNFGEQYV.

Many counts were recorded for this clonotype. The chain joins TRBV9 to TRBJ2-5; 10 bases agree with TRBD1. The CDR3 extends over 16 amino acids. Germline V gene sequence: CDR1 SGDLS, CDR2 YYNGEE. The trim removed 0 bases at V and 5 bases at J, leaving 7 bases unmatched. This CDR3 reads CASSVEGTGEYETQYF. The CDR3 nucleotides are TGTGCCAGCAGCGTAGAAGGGACAGGGGAATACGAGACCCAGTACTTC.

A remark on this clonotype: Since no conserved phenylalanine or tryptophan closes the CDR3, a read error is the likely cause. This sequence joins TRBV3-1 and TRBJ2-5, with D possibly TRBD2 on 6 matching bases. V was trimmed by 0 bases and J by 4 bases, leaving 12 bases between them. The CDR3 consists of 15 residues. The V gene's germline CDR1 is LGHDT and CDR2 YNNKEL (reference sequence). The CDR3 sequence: CASSQDRELGETQYN. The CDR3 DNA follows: TGTGCCAGCAGCCAAGATCGGGAGCTCGGAGAGACCCAGTACAAC.

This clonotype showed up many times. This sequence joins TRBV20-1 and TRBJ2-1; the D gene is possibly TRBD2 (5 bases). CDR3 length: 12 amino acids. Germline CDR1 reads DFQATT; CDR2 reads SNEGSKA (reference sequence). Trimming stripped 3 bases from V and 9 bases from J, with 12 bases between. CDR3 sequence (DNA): TGCAGTGCTAGGGATGTCGGGATTGAGCAGTTCTTC. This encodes CSARDVGIEQFF.

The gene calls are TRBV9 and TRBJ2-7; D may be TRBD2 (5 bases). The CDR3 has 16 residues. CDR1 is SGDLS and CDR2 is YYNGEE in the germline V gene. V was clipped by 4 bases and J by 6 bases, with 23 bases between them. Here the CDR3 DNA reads TGTGCCAGCAGCCCGCGGGCCATTACCCCCTTACGCGAGCAGTACTTC. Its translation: CASSPRAITPLREQYF.

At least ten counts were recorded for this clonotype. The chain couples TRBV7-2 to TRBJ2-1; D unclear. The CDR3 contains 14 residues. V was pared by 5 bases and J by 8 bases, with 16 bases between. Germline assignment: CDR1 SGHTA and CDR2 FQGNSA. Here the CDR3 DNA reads TGTGCCAGCAGCCCCTACCGTGGGAACCATGAGCAGTTCTTC. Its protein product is CASSPYRGNHEQFF.

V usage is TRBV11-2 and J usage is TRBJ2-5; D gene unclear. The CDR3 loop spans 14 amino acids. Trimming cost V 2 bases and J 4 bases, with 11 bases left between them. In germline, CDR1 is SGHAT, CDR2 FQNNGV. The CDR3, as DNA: TGTGCCAGCAGCTTAAGTTTGGGCTCAGAGACCCAGTACTTC. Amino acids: CASSLSLGSETQYF.

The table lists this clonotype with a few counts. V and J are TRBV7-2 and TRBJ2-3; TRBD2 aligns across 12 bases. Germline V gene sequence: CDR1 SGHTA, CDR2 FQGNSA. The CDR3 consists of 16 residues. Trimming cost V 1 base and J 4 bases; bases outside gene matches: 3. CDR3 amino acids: CASSLVASGGADTQYF. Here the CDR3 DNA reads TGTGCCAGCAGCTTAGTGGCTAGCGGGGGGGCAGATACGCAGTATTTT.

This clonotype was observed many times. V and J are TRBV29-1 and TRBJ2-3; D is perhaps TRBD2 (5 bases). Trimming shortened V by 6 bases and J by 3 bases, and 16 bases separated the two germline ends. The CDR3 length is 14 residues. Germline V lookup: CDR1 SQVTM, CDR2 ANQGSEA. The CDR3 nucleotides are TGCAGCGTGACATTGCGGGCAACGACAGATACGCAGTATTTT. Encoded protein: CSVTLRATTDTQYF.

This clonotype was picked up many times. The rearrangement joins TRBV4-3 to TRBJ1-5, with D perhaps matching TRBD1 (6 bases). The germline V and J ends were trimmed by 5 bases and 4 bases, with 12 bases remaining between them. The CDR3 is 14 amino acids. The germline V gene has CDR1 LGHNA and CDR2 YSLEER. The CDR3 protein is CASSKQTGNQPQHF. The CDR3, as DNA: TGCGCCAGCAGCAAACAGACAGGAAATCAGCCCCAGCATTTT.

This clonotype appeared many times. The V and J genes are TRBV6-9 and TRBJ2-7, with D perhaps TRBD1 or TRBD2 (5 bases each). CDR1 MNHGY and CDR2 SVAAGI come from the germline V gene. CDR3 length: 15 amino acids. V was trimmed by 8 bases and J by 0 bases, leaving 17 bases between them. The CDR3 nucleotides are TGTGCCAGCGACCCCCGGGGACGTAGCTCCTACGAGCAGTACGTC. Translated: CASDPRGRSSYEQYV.

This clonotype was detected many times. The CDR3: CASSGGGLEGDNEQFF. The DNA of the CDR3 is TGTGCCAGCAGCGGAGGGGGACTAGAGGGGGACAATGAGCAGTTCTTC. The V call is TRBV9, the J call TRBJ2-1; 8 bases fit TRBD2. This CDR3 contains 16 residues. The J segment lost 5 bases and the V segment lost 3 bases, leaving 10 bases of the junction unmatched. The germline CDR1 and CDR2 sequences are SGDLS and YYNGEE.

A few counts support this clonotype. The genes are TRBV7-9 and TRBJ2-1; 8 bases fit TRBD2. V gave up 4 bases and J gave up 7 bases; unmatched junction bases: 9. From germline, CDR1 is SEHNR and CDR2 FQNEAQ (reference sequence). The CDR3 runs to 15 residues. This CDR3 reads CASSSPGLVWNEQFF. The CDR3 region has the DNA TGTGCCAGCAGCTCACCGGGACTAGTTTGGAATGAGCAGTTCTTC.

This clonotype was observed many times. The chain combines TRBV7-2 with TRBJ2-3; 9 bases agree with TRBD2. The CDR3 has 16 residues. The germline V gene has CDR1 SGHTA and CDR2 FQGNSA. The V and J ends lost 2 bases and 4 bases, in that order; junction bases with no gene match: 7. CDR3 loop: CASSLSAGGQADTQYF. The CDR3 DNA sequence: TGTGCCAGCAGCTTAAGCGCGGGAGGGCAGGCAGATACGCAGTATTTT.

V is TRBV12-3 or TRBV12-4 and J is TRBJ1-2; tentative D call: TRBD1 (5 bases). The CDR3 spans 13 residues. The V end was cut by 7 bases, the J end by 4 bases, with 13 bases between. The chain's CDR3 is CASNTGGGYGYTF. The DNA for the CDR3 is TGTGCCAGCAACACCGGGGGGGGCTATGGCTACACCTTC.

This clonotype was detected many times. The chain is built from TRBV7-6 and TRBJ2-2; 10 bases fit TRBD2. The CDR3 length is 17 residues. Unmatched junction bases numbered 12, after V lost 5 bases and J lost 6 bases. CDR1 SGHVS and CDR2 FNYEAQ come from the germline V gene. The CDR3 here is CASSPRRSGGVAGELFF. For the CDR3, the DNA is TGTGCCAGCAGCCCCCGGAGGAGCGGGGGGGTGGCCGGGGAGCTGTTTTTT.

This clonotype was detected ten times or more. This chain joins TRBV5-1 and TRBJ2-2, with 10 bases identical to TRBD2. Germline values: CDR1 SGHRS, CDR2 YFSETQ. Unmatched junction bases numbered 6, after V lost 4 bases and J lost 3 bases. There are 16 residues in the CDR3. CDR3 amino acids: CASSAGTSVDTGELFF. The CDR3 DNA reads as TGCGCCAGCAGCGCCGGGACTAGCGTTGACACCGGGGAGCTGTTTTTT.

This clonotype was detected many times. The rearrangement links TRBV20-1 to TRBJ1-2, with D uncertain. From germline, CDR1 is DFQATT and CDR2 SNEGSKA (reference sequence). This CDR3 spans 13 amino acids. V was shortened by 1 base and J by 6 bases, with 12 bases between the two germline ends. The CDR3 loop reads CSARVSGSDGYTF. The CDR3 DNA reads TGCAGTGCTAGAGTTTCGGGATCGGATGGCTACACCTTC.

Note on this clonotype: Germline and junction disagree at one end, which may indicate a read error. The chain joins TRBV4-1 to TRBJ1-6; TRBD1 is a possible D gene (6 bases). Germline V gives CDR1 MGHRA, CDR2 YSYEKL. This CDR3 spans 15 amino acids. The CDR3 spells CASSPPGTKDSPLHF. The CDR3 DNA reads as TGCGCCAGCAGCCCTCCAGGGACAAAGGATTCACCCCTACACTTT.

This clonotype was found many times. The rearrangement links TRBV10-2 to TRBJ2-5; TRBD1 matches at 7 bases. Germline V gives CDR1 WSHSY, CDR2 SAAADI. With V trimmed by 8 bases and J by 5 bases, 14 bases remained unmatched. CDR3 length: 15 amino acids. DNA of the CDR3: TGCGCCAGCCGCCACCTAGACAGGGTCGAGGAGACCCAGTACTTC. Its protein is CASRHLDRVEETQYF.

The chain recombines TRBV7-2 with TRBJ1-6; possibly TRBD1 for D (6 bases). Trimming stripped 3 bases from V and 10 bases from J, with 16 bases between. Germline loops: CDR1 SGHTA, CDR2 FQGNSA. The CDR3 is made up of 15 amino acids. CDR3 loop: CASSFEGDLSSPLHF. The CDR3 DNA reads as TGTGCCAGCAGCTTCGAGGGGGACCTAAGCTCACCCCTCCACTTT.

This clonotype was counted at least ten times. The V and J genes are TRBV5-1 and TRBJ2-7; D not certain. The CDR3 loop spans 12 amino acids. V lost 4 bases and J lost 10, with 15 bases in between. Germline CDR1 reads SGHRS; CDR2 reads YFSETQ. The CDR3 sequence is CASSLDTQVQYF. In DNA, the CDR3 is TGCGCCAGCAGCCTCGACACGCAAGTACAGTACTTC.